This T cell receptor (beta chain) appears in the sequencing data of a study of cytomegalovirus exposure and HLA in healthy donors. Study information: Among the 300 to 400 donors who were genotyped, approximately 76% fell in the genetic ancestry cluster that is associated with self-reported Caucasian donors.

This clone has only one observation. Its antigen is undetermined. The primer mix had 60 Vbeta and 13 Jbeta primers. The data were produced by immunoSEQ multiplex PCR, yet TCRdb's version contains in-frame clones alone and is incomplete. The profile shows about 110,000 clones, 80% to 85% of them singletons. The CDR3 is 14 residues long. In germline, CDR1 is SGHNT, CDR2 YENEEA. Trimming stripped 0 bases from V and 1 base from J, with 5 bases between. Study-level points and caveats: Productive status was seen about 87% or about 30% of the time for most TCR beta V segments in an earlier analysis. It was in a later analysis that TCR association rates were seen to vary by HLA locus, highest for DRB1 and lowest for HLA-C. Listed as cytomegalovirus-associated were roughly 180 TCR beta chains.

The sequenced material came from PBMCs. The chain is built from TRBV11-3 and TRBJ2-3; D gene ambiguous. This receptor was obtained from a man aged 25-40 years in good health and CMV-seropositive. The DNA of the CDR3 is TGTGCCAGCAGCTTAGAAGGAGGCACAGATACGCAGTATTTT. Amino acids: CASSLEGGTDTQYF.